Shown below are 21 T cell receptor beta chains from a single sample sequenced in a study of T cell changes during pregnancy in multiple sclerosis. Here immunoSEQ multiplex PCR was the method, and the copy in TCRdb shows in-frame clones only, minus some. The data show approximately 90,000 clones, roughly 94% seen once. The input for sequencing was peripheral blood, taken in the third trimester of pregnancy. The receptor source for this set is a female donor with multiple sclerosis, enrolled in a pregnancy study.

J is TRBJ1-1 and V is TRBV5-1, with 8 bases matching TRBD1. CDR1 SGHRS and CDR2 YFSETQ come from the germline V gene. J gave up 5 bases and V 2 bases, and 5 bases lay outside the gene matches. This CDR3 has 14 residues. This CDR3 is CASSLGRGRTEAFF. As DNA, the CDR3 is TGCGCCAGCAGCTTAGGCAGGGGGCGAACTGAAGCTTTCTTT.

The CDR3 DNA reads as TGTGCCAGCAGCTTAGGAAGAGCGGGACACACAGATACGCAGTATTTT. It translates to CASSLGRAGHTDTQYF. The chain carries TRBV7-3 and TRBJ2-3; tentative D call: TRBD2 (7 bases). Germline-derived CDR1 and CDR2 are SGHTA and FQGTGA. This CDR3 has 16 amino acids. Trimming shortened V by 2 bases and J by 2 bases, and 14 bases separated the two germline ends.

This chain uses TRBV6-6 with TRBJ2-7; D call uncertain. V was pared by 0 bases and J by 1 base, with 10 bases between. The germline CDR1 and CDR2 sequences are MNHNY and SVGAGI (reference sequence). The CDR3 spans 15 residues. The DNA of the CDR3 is TGTGCCAGCAGTTACTCTATCCCAGGTTCCTACGAGCAGTACTTC. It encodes CASSYSIPGSYEQYF.

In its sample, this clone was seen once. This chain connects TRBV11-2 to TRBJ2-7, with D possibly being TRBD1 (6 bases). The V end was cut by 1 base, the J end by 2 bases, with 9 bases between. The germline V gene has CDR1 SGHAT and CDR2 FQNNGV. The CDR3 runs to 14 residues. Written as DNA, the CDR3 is TGTGCCAGCAGCTTAGCGACAGGAACCTACGAGCAGTACTTC. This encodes CASSLATGTYEQYF.

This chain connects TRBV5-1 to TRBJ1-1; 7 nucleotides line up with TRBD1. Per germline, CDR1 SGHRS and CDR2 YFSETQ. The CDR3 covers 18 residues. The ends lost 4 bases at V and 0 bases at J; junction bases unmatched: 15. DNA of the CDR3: TGCGCCAGCAGCACGGATTACAGGGGCCTTCGCTTGAACACTGAAGCTTTCTTT. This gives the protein CASSTDYRGLRLNTEAFF.

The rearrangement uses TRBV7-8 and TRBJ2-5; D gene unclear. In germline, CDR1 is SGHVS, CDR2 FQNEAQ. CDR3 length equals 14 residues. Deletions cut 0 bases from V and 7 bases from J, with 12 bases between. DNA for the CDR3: TGTGCCAGCAGCTTAGCGCCCCTAGTTGTGACCCAGTACTTC. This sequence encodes CASSLAPLVVTQYF. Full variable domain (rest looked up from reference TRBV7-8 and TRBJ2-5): GAGVSQSPRYKVAKRGQDVALRCDPISGHVSLFWYQQALGQGPEFLTYFQNEAQLDKSGLPSDRFFAERPEGSVSTLKIQRTQQEDSAVYLCASSLAPLVVTQYFGPGTRLLVL.

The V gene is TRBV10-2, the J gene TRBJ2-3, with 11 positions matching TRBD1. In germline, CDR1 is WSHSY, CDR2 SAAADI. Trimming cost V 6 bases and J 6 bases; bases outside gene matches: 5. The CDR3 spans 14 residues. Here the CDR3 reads CASSWTGGSDTQYF. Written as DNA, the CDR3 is TGCGCCAGCAGCTGGACAGGGGGCTCGGATACGCAGTATTTT.

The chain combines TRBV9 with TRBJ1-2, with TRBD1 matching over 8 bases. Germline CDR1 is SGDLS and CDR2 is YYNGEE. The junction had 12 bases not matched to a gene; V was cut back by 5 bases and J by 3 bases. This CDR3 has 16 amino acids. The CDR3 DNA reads TGTGCCAGCAGTTATCCGCGACAGGGGTCCTACTATGGCTACACCTTC. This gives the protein CASSYPRQGSYYGYTF.

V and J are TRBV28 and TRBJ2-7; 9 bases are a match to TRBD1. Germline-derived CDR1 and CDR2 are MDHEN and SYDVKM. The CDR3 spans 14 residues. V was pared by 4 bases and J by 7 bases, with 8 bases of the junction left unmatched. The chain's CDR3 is CASSSPGQGWEQYF. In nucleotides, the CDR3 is TGTGCCAGCAGTTCCCCGGGACAGGGTTGGGAGCAGTACTTC.

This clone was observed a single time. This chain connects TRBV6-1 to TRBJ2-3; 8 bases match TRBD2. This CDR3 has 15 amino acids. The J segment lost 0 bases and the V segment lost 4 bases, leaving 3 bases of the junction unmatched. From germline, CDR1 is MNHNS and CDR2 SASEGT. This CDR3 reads CASSAGGPSTDTQYF. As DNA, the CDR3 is TGTGCCAGCAGTGCGGGAGGGCCGAGCACAGATACGCAGTATTTT.

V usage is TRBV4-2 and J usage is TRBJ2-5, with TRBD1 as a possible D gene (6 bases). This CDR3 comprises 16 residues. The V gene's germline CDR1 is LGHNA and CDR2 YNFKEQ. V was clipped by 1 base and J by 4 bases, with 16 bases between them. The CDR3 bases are TGTGCCAGCAGCCAAGTCCGACTGGGGGCTGGAGAGACCCAGTACTTC. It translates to CASSQVRLGAGETQYF.

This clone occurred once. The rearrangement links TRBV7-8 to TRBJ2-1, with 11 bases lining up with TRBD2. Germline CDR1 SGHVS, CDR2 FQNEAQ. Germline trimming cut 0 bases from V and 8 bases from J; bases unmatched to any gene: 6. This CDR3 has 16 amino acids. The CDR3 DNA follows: TGTGCCAGCAGCTTAGCGGTAGCGGGAGGGGGGGATGAGCAGTTCTTC. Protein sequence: CASSLAVAGGGDEQFF.

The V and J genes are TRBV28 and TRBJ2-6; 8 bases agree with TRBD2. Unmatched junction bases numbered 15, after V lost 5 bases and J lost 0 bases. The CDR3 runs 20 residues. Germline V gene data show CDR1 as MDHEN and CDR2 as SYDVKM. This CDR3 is CASSTYWAAGESSGANVLTF. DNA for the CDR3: TGTGCCAGCAGTACCTACTGGGCAGCGGGAGAGAGCTCTGGGGCCAACGTCCTGACTTTC. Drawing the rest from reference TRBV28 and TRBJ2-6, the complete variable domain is DVKVTQSSRYLVKRTGEKVFLECVQDMDHENMFWYRQDPGLGLRLIYFSYDVKMKEKGDIPEGYSVSREKKERFSLILESASTNQTSMYLCASSTYWAAGESSGANVLTFGAGSRLTVL.

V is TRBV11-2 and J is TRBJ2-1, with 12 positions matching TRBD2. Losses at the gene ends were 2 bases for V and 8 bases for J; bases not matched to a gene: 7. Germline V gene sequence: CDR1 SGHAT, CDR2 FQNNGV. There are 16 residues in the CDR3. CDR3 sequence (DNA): TGTGCCAGCAGCTTAATTCTAGCGGGAGGGCCCCATGAGCAGTTCTTC. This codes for CASSLILAGGPHEQFF.

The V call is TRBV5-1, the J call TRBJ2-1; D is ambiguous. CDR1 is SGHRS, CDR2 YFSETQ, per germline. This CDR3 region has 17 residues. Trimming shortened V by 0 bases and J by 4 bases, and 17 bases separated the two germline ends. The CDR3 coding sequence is TGCGCCAGCAGCTTGGTGATTCGAGGATCCATGTACAATGAGCAGTTCTTC. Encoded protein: CASSLVIRGSMYNEQFF.

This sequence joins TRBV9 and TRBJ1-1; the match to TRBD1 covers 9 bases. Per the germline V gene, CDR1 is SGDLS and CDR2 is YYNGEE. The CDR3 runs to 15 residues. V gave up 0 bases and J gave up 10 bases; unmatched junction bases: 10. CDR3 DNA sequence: TGTGCCAGCAGCGTAGGGGACAGGGAAGAGGTCGGAGCTTTCTTT. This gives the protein CASSVGDREEVGAFF.

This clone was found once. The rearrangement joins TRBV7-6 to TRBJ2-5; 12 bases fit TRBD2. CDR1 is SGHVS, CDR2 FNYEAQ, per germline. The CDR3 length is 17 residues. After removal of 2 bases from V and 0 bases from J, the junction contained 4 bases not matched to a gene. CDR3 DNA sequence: TGTGCCAGCAGCTTACGGACTAGCGGGATGTACCAAGAGACCCAGTACTTC. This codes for CASSLRTSGMYQETQYF.

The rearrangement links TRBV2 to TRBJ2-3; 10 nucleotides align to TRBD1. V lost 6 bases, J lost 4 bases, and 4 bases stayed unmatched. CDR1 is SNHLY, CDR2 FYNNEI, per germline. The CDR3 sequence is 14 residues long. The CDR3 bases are TGTGCCAGCAGACGGACAGGGGGTTCAGATACGCAGTATTTT. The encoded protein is CASRRTGGSDTQYF.

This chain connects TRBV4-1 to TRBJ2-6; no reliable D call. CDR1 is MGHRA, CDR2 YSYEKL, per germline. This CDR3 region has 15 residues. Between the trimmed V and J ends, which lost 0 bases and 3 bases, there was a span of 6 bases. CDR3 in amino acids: CASSQDSFGANVLTF. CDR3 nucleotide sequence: TGCGCCAGCAGCCAAGATTCTTTTGGGGCCAACGTCCTGACTTTC.

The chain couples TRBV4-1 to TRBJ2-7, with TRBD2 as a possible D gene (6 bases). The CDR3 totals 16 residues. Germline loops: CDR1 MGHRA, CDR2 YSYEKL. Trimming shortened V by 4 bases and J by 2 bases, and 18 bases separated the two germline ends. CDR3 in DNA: TGCGCCAGCAGCCCCCCTCTAGCGTCGCTAACCTACGAGCAGTACTTC. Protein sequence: CASSPPLASLTYEQYF.

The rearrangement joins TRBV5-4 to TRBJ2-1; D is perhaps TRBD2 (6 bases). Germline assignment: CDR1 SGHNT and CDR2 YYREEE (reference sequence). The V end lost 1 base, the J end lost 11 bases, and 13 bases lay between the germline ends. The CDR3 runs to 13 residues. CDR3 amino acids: CASSLKSGQQQFF. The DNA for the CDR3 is TGTGCCAGCAGCTTGAAAAGCGGGCAGCAGCAGTTCTTC.